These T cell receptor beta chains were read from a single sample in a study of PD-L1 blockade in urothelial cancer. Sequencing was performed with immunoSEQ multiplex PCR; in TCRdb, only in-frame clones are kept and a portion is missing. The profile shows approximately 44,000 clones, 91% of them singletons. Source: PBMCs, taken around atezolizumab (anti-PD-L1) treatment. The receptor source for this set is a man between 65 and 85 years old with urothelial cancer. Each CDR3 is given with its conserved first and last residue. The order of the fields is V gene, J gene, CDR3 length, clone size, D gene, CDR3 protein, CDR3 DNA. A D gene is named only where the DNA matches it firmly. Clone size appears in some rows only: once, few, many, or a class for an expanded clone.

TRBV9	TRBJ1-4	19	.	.	CASSGHDGPDLAANEKLFF	TGTGCCAGCAGCGGCCACGACGGGCCAGACCTAGCGGCTAATGAAAAACTGTTTTTT
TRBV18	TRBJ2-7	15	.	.	CASSPAGGSSYEQYF	TGTGCCAGCTCACCTGCGGGTGGGAGCTCCTACGAGCAGTACTTC
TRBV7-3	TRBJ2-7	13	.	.	CASSFFPTDEQYF	TGTGCCAGCAGCTTCTTCCCTACGGACGAGCAGTACTTC
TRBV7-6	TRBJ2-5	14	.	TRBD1	CASSRDQGAKTQYF	TGTGCCAGCAGCCGCGACCAGGGGGCGAAGACCCAGTACTTC
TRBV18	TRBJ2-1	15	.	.	CASSPKRGGDNEQFF	TGTGCCAGCTCACCTAAGAGGGGGGGGGACAATGAGCAGTTCTTC
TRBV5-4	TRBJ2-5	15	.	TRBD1	CASSFTGTGRETQYF	TGTGCCAGCAGCTTTACCGGGACAGGGAGGGAGACCCAGTACTTC
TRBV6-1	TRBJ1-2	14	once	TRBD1	CASNIQGVDYGYTF	TGTGCCAGCAATATACAGGGGGTGGACTATGGCTACACCTTC
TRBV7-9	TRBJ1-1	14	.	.	CASSSTALATEAFF	TGTGCCAGCAGCTCGACAGCCCTGGCGACTGAAGCTTTCTTT
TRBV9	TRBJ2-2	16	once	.	CASSPGVVRNTGELFF	TGTGCCAGCAGCCCCGGGGTAGTCCGGAACACCGGGGAGCTGTTTTTT
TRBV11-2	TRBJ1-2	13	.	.	CASSPQANYGYTF	TGTGCCAGCAGCCCACAGGCAAACTATGGCTACACCTTC
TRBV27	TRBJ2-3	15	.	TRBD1	CASSNTGGMGDTQYF	TGTGCCAGCAGTAACACAGGGGGCATGGGAGATACGCAGTATTTT
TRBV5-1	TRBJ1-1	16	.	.	CASSPGGGWGGAEAFF	TGCGCCAGCAGCCCAGGAGGCGGATGGGGAGGCGCTGAAGCTTTCTTT
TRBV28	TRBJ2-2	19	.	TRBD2	CASRPRNSGRARDTGELFF	TGTGCCAGCAGGCCGCGGAATAGCGGGAGGGCCCGGGACACCGGGGAGCTGTTTTTT
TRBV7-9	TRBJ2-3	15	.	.	CASSLAVAGADTQYF	TGTGCCAGCAGCTTAGCAGTCGCAGGGGCAGATACGCAGTATTTT
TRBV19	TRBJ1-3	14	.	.	CASARDDSGNTIYF	TGTGCCAGTGCGCGGGATGACTCTGGAAACACCATATATTTT
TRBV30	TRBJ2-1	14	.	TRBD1	CAWSKTGGRNEQFF	TGTGCCTGGAGTAAGACAGGGGGGAGGAATGAGCAGTTCTTC